This TCR beta chain came from a study of OX40 agonist ivuxolimab in advanced cancers. TCRdb's copy holds only in-frame clones and misses some; the assay was immunoSEQ multiplex PCR. The sample has about 100,000 clones, about 90% seen once. Germline CDR1 MNHEY, CDR2 SMNVEV (reference sequence). The CDR3 extends over 14 amino acids. V was clipped by 5 bases and J by 0 bases, with 9 bases between them. V and J are TRBV27 and TRBJ2-3; possibly TRBD2 for D (5 bases). This TCR derives from an adult with an advanced solid tumor such as melanoma, head and neck, liver or kidney cancer. The sample in question was CD4+ or CD8+ T cells sorted from blood, obtained in a trial of the OX40 agonist ivuxolimab. The CDR3 bases are TGTGCCAGCAGTACCCGGACTAGCACAGATACGCAGTATTTT. The encoded protein is CASSTRTSTDTQYF.